The 26 T cell receptor beta chains listed next were all sequenced from one sample in a study of T-cell reconstitution after alpha-beta-depleted transplantation in children. A library of TCRbeta sequences, prepared with unique molecular identifiers, was generated. TCRdb reprocessed the PCR reads via MiXCR and lists one record per CDR3 protein. In the table there are some 550,000 distinct CDR3 sequences, approximately 20% of which are singletons. The specimen comprised PBMCs from the stem cell graft donor, sampled from the stem cell graft. All receptors come from a human donor who donated a stem cell graft to a child with acute lymphoblastic leukemia.

This clonotype has more than one count but fewer than ten. This sequence joins TRBV3-1 and TRBJ2-1; D remains ambiguous. The germline CDR1 and CDR2 sequences are LGHDT and YNNKEL (reference sequence). The V end lost 1 base, the J end lost 4 bases, and 11 bases lay between the germline ends. CDR3 size: 15 residues. In DNA form, the CDR3 reads TGTGCCAGCAGCCAAGGGAATCCCCGGTACAATGAGCAGTTCTTC. Protein product: CASSQGNPRYNEQFF.

This clonotype appeared a few times. J is TRBJ2-5 and V is TRBV6-5; D gene uncertain. V lost 0 bases and J lost 4, with 9 bases in between. CDR1 and CDR2 (germline): MNHEY, SVGAGI. The CDR3 runs 14 residues. The CDR3 loop is CASSYSLRRETQYF. DNA of the CDR3: TGTGCCAGCAGTTACTCCCTGCGGAGAGAGACCCAGTACTTC.

This clonotype came up a few times. This sequence joins TRBV5-1 and TRBJ2-1, with D perhaps matching TRBD1 (6 bases). V was clipped by 7 bases and J by 1 base, with 12 bases between them. This CDR3 region has 14 residues. Per germline, CDR1 SGHRS and CDR2 YFSETQ. CDR3 coding DNA: TGCGCCAGCGTACTAGGACAGTCCTACAATGAGCAGTTCTTC. This encodes CASVLGQSYNEQFF.

This chain uses TRBV7-9 with TRBJ2-7; D remains unclear. The germline V gene has CDR1 SEHNR and CDR2 FQNEAQ (reference sequence). The V end was cut by 1 base, the J end by 3 bases, with 10 bases between. This CDR3 comprises 14 residues. The CDR3 DNA reads TGTGCCAGCAGCTTAGACATTAAATTCTACGAGCAGTACTTC. Protein: CASSLDIKFYEQYF.

This clonotype has just a few counts. The J gene is TRBJ1-6, the V gene TRBV25-1; 9 nucleotides line up with TRBD1. The CDR3 totals 13 residues. Germline V gene data show CDR1 as MGHDK and CDR2 as SYGVNS. Trimming took 1 base from V and 13 from J; bases not matched to a gene: 2. The CDR3 sequence: CASSEWDRVPLHF. In nucleotides, the CDR3 is TGTGCCAGCAGTGAATGGGACAGGGTCCCCCTCCACTTT.

This clonotype has just a few counts. This chain connects TRBV24-1 to TRBJ2-2; no reliable D call. The V end was cut by 3 bases, the J end by 0 bases, with 13 bases between. The germline gives CDR1 KGHDR, CDR2 SFDVKD. This CDR3 contains 17 residues. CDR3 protein: CATSDTKTLANTGELFF. DNA of the CDR3: TGTGCCACCAGTGATACGAAGACCCTGGCGAACACCGGGGAGCTGTTTTTT.

This clonotype was detected only a few times. The chain joins TRBV5-1 to TRBJ2-1; D is perhaps TRBD2 (5 bases). V gave up 1 base and J gave up 14 bases, with 16 bases separating them. The CDR3 totals 13 residues. In germline, CDR1 is SGHRS, CDR2 YFSETQ. The CDR3 protein is CASSLSTPLGEFF. CDR3 nucleotide sequence: TGCGCCAGCAGCTTGAGCACACCGCTGGGAGAGTTCTTC.

The chain joins TRBV5-5 to TRBJ2-1; possibly TRBD2 for D (6 bases). Germline CDR1 reads SGHKS; CDR2 reads YYEKEE (reference sequence). The V gene lost 4 bases and the J gene lost 8 bases, with 19 bases spanning the gap. This CDR3 contains 15 residues. CDR3 amino acids: CASSPGRIFIDEQFF. The CDR3 bases are TGTGCCAGCAGCCCTGGGAGGATTTTTATCGATGAGCAGTTCTTC.

The sample holds a few counts of this clonotype. V and J are TRBV4-1 and TRBJ1-1, with D maybe TRBD1 (5 bases). The V gene's germline CDR1 is MGHRA and CDR2 YSYEKL. The CDR3 runs 16 residues. Trimming shortened V by 6 bases and J by 1 base, and 18 bases separated the two germline ends. The CDR3 protein is CASSQRSRGGNTEAFF. The CDR3, as DNA: TGCGCCAGCAGTCAAAGGAGTAGGGGCGGGAACACTGAAGCTTTCTTT.

The table lists this clonotype with a count of one. This chain uses TRBV12-5 with TRBJ1-1; the D gene is possibly TRBD1 (5 bases). Germline assignment: CDR1 LGHNT and CDR2 FRNRAP. The CDR3 spans 14 residues. Trimming cost V 6 bases and J 4 bases, with 15 bases left between them. CDR3 nucleotides: TGTGCTAGTGGCCAAACTCCGGGGGGCACTGAAGCTTTCTTT. It yields the protein CASGQTPGGTEAFF.

DNA of the CDR3: TGTGCCAGCAGTGAAGGGCGAGGCAATCAGCCCCAGCATTTT. It yields the protein CASSEGRGNQPQHF. The chain links TRBV2 to TRBJ1-5, with no clear D. Per the germline V gene, CDR1 is SNHLY and CDR2 is FYNNEI. Trimming left V 1 base short and J 2 bases short, with 6 bases between. The CDR3 extends over 14 amino acids.

V is TRBV9 and J is TRBJ2-1; perhaps TRBD1 as D (6 bases). Germline V gene data show CDR1 as SGDLS and CDR2 as YYNGEE. CDR3 length: 13 residues. The V gene lost 3 bases and the J gene lost 5 bases, with 9 bases spanning the gap. DNA for the CDR3: TGTGCCAGCAGCGAACAGGGTAACAATGAGCAGTTCTTC. It translates to CASSEQGNNEQFF.

The CDR3 DNA is TGTGCCAGCAGTCTGGGACTAGCAGCAAGTGAGCAGTACTTC. Translated, it gives CASSLGLAASEQYF. The chain joins TRBV5-6 to TRBJ2-7; 9 bases agree with TRBD2. This CDR3 has 14 amino acids. From germline, CDR1 is SGHDT and CDR2 YYEEEE. J gave up 7 bases and V 5 bases, and 10 bases lay outside the gene matches.

As for this clonotype: This sequence may be a read error, since a much larger clone differs from it by one base. The rearrangement links TRBV18 to TRBJ2-2; D is possibly TRBD1 (6 bases). V shed 7 bases and J shed 6 bases, with 21 bases lying between them. The CDR3 runs 16 residues. Germline-derived CDR1 and CDR2 are KGHSH and LQKENI. The CDR3 region has the DNA TGTGCCAGCTACGAACAGGGTTTAATCGGGTCCGGGGAGCTGTTTTTT. Encoded protein: CASYEQGLIGSGELFF.

The V and J genes are TRBV12-3 or TRBV12-4 and TRBJ2-3; 7 nucleotides match TRBD2. V was clipped by 3 bases and J by 0 bases; unmatched bases: 9. The CDR3 totals 17 residues. CDR3 in amino acids: CASSLGVAGPSTDTQYF. Here the CDR3 DNA reads TGTGCCAGCAGTTTGGGCGTAGCGGGCCCTAGCACAGATACGCAGTATTTT.

The J gene is TRBJ2-1, the V gene TRBV7-9; D uncertain. Trimming removed 5 bases at V and 8 bases at J, with 10 bases between. This CDR3 has 12 amino acids. In germline, CDR1 is SEHNR, CDR2 FQNEAQ (reference sequence). The CDR3 here is CASSPNLHEQFF. The CDR3 DNA reads TGTGCCAGCAGCCCTAATCTACATGAGCAGTTCTTC.

This clonotype was detected a few times. This chain connects TRBV24-1 to TRBJ2-2; 11 bases are shared with TRBD2. Germline CDR1 and CDR2: KGHDR and SFDVKD. The CDR3 has 17 amino acids. The V gene end was trimmed by 4 bases and the J gene end by 1 base; junction bases not matched to a gene: 4. Here the CDR3 DNA reads TGTGCCACCAGTGAAGATAGCGGGAGGGTGAACACCGGGGAGCTGTTTTTT. It codes for CATSEDSGRVNTGELFF.

This clonotype was seen only a few times. The V call is TRBV20-1, the J call TRBJ1-1; TRBD1 matches at 7 bases. The junction had 13 bases not matched to a gene; V was cut back by 2 bases and J by 7 bases. CDR3 length: 15 residues. The germline V gene has CDR1 DFQATT and CDR2 SNEGSKA (reference sequence). The CDR3 loop is CSARPPTGLIYEAFF. In nucleotides, the CDR3 is TGCAGTGCTAGACCGCCGACAGGGTTGATTTATGAAGCTTTCTTT.

This clonotype was observed a handful of times. This sequence joins TRBV5-1 and TRBJ2-1, with 11 bases aligning to TRBD2. The germline gives CDR1 SGHRS, CDR2 YFSETQ. Losses at the gene ends were 3 bases for V and 5 bases for J; bases not matched to a gene: 4. The CDR3 spans 15 residues. CDR3 protein: CASSSGTSGHNEQFF. CDR3 bases: TGCGCCAGCAGCTCCGGGACTAGCGGACACAATGAGCAGTTCTTC. The whole variable domain, remainder taken from reference TRBV5-1 and TRBJ2-1, is KAGVTQTPRYLIKTRGQQVTLSCSPISGHRSVSWYQQTPGQGLQFLFEYFSETQRNKGNFPGRFSGRQFSNSRSEMNVSTLELGDSALYLCASSSGTSGHNEQFFGPGTRLTVL.

The genes are TRBV15 and TRBJ1-5; possibly TRBD1 for D (5 bases). Germline V gene lookup returns CDR1 LNHNV and CDR2 YYDKDF (reference sequence). Trimming took off 0 bases at V and 4 bases at J, with 10 bases between the two ends. The CDR3 is 15 residues long. Here the CDR3 reads CATSRDGGKNQPQHF. The DNA of the CDR3 is TGTGCCACCAGCAGAGATGGGGGAAAAAATCAGCCCCAGCATTTT.

The V and J genes are TRBV21-1 and TRBJ2-2; TRBD1 reflects the table's D call only, with no check against the DNA. TRBV21-1 is a listed pseudogene. The CDR3 runs 17 residues. The CDR3 protein is CASSNRKRGRNTGELFF. The CDR3, as DNA: TGTGCCAGCAGCAATCGAAAAAGGGGGAGGAACACCGGGGAGCTGTTTTTT.

The rearrangement joins TRBV13 to TRBJ1-1, with 7 bases lining up with TRBD1. Germline CDR1 and CDR2: PRHDT and FYEKMQ (reference sequence). The trim removed 3 bases at V and 7 bases at J, leaving 5 bases unmatched. The length of the CDR3 is 13 residues. The CDR3 DNA reads TGTGCCAGCAGCTTGACAGGGTATGGTGAAGCTTTCTTT. Residues: CASSLTGYGEAFF.

V is TRBV11-2 and J is TRBJ2-1, with TRBD2 matching over 10 bases. Trimming took 1 base from V and 9 from J; bases not matched to a gene: 9. Germline assignment: CDR1 SGHAT and CDR2 FQNNGV. CDR3 length equals 16 residues. In nucleotides, the CDR3 is TGTGCCAGCAGCTTAGGGGTAGCGGGAGGTGCGATTGAGCAGTTCTTC. Translated: CASSLGVAGGAIEQFF.

The V call is TRBV20-1, the J call TRBJ2-1, with D perhaps TRBD1 or TRBD2 (5 bases each). V was shortened by 3 bases and J by 0 bases, with 21 bases between the two germline ends. The CDR3 is 18 amino acids. Germline values: CDR1 DFQATT, CDR2 SNEGSKA (reference sequence). The DNA for the CDR3 is TGCAGTGCTAGGGGGCCCGCTAGCCTCTCACGCTCCTACAATGAGCAGTTCTTC. This codes for CSARGPASLSRSYNEQFF.

The gene calls are TRBV19 and TRBJ1-2; unclear D gene. The CDR3 covers 14 residues. CDR1 and CDR2 from the germline V gene are LNHDA and SQIVND (reference sequence). V lost 3 bases to trimming and J lost 4 bases, with 12 bases between them. CDR3 in DNA: TGTGCCAGTAGTATTGCCCTGGGCTTCTATGGCTACACCTTC. Protein: CASSIALGFYGYTF. The entire variable domain, with the rest obtained from reference TRBV19 and TRBJ1-2, is as follows: DGGITQSPKYLFRKEGQNVTLSCEQNLNHDAMYWYRQDPGQGLRLIYYSQIVNDFQKGDIAEGYSVSREKKESFPLTVTSAQKNPTAFYLCASSIALGFYGYTFGSGTRLTVV.

This chain connects TRBV12-3 or TRBV12-4 to TRBJ1-1; D gene uncertain. V shed 4 bases and J shed 2 bases, with 11 bases lying between them. This CDR3 comprises 14 residues. Here the CDR3 DNA reads TGTGCCAGCAGTTCGGACGGGGAAAACACTGAAGCTTTCTTT. Amino acid sequence: CASSSDGENTEAFF.